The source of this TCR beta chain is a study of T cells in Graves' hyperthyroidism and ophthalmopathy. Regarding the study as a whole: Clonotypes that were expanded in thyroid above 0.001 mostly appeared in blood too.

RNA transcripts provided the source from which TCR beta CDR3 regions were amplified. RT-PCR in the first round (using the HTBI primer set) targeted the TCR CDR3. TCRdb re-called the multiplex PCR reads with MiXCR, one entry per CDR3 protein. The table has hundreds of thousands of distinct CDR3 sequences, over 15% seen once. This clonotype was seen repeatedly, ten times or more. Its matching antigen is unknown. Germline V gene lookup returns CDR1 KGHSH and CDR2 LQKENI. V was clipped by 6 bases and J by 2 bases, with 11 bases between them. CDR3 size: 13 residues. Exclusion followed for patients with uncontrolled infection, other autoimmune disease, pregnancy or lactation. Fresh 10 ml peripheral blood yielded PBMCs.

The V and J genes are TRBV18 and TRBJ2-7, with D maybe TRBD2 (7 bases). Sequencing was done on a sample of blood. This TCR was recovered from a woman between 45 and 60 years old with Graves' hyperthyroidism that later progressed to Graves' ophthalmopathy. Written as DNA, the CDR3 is TGTGCCAGCTCGGCGGGGGCCGCCTACGAGCAGTACTTC. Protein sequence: CASSAGAAYEQYF.